This T cell receptor (beta chain) emerged from a study of T cell responses to AZD1222 COVID-19 vaccine. Points from the study as a whole: Nearly half of the spike-specific TCRs reportedly recognize variant regions that carry no mutations.

Clones were sequenced by immunoSEQ multiplex PCR, and TCRdb holds only the in-frame ones, with some missing. The table lists about 84,000 clones, 80% to 90% of them singletons. A remark on this clone: Its antigen is still unknown.

The TCR sequence derives from an adult who received the AZD1222 COVID-19 vaccine. The specimen comprised peripheral blood, sampled 28 days after the second AZD1222 dose.

CDR3 sequence (DNA): TGTGCCAGCGACTCGGGACAAGGTATTCAGCCCCAGCATTTT. Translated: CASDSGQGIQPQHF. This chain connects TRBV2 to TRBJ1-5; D might be TRBD1 (6 bases). In germline, CDR1 is SNHLY, CDR2 FYNNEI. The CDR3 contains 14 residues. Trimming removed 8 bases at V and 6 bases at J, with 17 bases between.